Presented here are 29 T cell receptor beta chains from one specimen sequenced in a study of blood T cell repertoires in COVID-19. TCRdb keeps only in-frame clones here, not all; method: immunoSEQ multiplex PCR. The data contain 150,000 to 200,000 clones, 85% to 95% of them singletons. Sequenced material: peripheral blood. The origin of the receptors is a woman between 50 and 59 years old with acute or convalescent COVID-19.

The chain has TRBV20-1 and TRBJ1-2; tentatively, D is TRBD1 (5 bases). The CDR3 has 11 residues. Germline CDR1 DFQATT, CDR2 SNEGSKA (reference sequence). V was cut by 2 bases and J by 11 bases, with 12 bases left in between. CDR3 DNA sequence: TGCAGTGCTAGAATAATGAAGGGGTACACCTTC. Encoded protein: CSARIMKGYTF.

The J gene is TRBJ1-5, the V gene TRBV18; TRBD1 is a possible D gene (6 bases). The germline CDR1 and CDR2 sequences are KGHSH and LQKENI. V shed 0 bases and J shed 2 bases, with 14 bases lying between them. This CDR3 has 17 residues. The DNA for the CDR3 is TGTGCCAGCTCACCACCGCAGGGGTCGAAAGGCAATCAGCCCCAGCATTTT. Its translation: CASSPPQGSKGNQPQHF. Filled out from reference TRBV18 and TRBJ1-5, the complete variable domain reads NAGVMQNPRHLVRRRGQEARLRCSPMKGHSHVYWYRQLPEEGLKFMVYLQKENIIDESGMPKERFSAEFPKEGPSILRIQQVVRGDSAAYFCASSPPQGSKGNQPQHFGDGTRLSIL.

This chain joins TRBV3-1 (or the pseudogene TRBV3-2) and TRBJ1-5, with 7 bases that match TRBD1. CDR3 length: 15 amino acids. J lost 2 bases, V lost 1 base, and 2 bases had no gene match. CDR1 is LGHDT, CDR2 YNNKEL, per germline (reference sequence). The chain's CDR3 is CASSQGQGGNQPQHF. CDR3 DNA: TGTGCCAGCAGCCAAGGACAGGGCGGCAATCAGCCCCAGCATTTT.

V gene TRBV19 combines with J gene TRBJ1-2, with no clear D. The CDR3 consists of 14 residues. CDR1 LNHDA and CDR2 SQIVND come from the germline V gene (reference sequence). Trimming took off 5 bases at V and 0 bases at J, with 10 bases between the two ends. CDR3 bases: TGTGCCAGTAGTTGGTCGGTAGCTAACTATGGCTACACCTTC. This gives the protein CASSWSVANYGYTF.

V and J are TRBV27 and TRBJ1-6; a weak D match, TRBD1 (5 bases). V lost 10 bases, J lost 7 bases, and 17 bases lay in between. This CDR3 has 14 residues. Germline V CDR1 and CDR2: MNHEY, SMNVEV (reference sequence). CDR3 in DNA: TGTGCCACCCGACGGGTGGGGGGAAATTCACCCCTCCACTTT. Translation gives CATRRVGGNSPLHF.

This clone was found once. The chain uses TRBV9 and TRBJ1-6; D is possibly TRBD1 (5 bases). The CDR3 sequence is 16 residues long. Trimming took off 3 bases at V and 7 bases at J, with 17 bases between the two ends. Germline assignment: CDR1 SGDLS and CDR2 YYNGEE. The CDR3 nucleotides are TGTGCCAGCAGCGATTATGACAGAGACTTAAATTCACCCCTCCACTTT. This encodes CASSDYDRDLNSPLHF.

The rearrangement links TRBV2 to TRBJ2-1; TRBD1 might be the D (5 bases). Germline V CDR1 and CDR2: SNHLY, FYNNEI. CDR3 size: 15 residues. The V and J ends lost 1 base and 3 bases respectively, with 10 bases between them. The CDR3, as DNA: TGTGCCAGCAGTGAAGATGACAGTTTCTACAATGAGCAGTTCTTC. Encoded protein: CASSEDDSFYNEQFF.

The chain uses TRBV19 and TRBJ1-1; no reliable D call. The germline V gene encodes CDR1 LNHDA and CDR2 SQIVND (reference sequence). Trimming stripped 2 bases from V and 0 bases from J, with 10 bases between. The CDR3 covers 15 residues. The CDR3 DNA sequence: TGTGCCAGTAGTATATACGAGGGCATGAACACTGAAGCTTTCTTT. Protein: CASSIYEGMNTEAFF.

J is TRBJ1-6 and V is TRBV3-1 (or the pseudogene TRBV3-2); D not resolved. The CDR3 loop spans 15 amino acids. Germline CDR1 is LGHDT and CDR2 is YNNKEL (reference sequence). V was cut by 1 base and J by 6 bases, with 10 bases left in between. The CDR3 DNA sequence: TGTGCCAGCAGCCAAGTTTCCCCCGGTAATTCACCCCTCCACTTT. This encodes CASSQVSPGNSPLHF.

The rearrangement links TRBV6-5 to TRBJ2-2, with D possibly TRBD2 on 6 matching bases. V lost 1 base, J lost 6 bases, and 12 bases lay in between. Germline V gene lookup returns CDR1 MNHEY and CDR2 SVGAGI. The CDR3 runs to 15 residues. CDR3 amino acids: CASSYLGGAPGELFF. The CDR3 DNA reads TGTGCCAGCAGTTACTTAGGAGGGGCTCCCGGGGAGCTGTTTTTT.

V is TRBV5-1 and J is TRBJ2-7; tentatively, D is TRBD2 (5 bases). Trimming left V 2 bases short and J 6 bases short, with 18 bases between. CDR1 is SGHRS and CDR2 is YFSETQ in the germline V gene. CDR3 size: 15 residues. In DNA, the CDR3 is TGCGCCAGCAGCTTCGGGTGGGCAGGAGAGGGCGAGCAGTACTTC. Protein product: CASSFGWAGEGEQYF.

The V gene is TRBV7-9, the J gene TRBJ2-5; 10 bases fit TRBD1. The V gene's germline CDR1 is SEHNR and CDR2 FQNEAQ (reference sequence). J was trimmed by 2 bases and V by 6 bases; bases with no gene match: 9. There are 16 residues in the CDR3. The CDR3, as DNA: TGTGCCAGCAGTTTGGGGGACAGGGGACTACAAGAGACCCAGTACTTC. It specifies CASSLGDRGLQETQYF. Using reference TRBV7-9 and TRBJ2-5 for the parts outside the CDR3, the full variable domain is DTGVSQNPRHKITKRGQNVTFRCDPISEHNRLYWYRQTLGQGPEFLTYFQNEAQLEKSRLLSDRFSAERPKGSFSTLEIQRTEQGDSAMYLCASSLGDRGLQETQYFGPGTRLLVL.

This rearrangement joins TRBV2 to TRBJ1-1, with 7 bases identical to TRBD1. V lost 6 bases, J lost 11 bases, and 12 bases stayed unmatched. Germline V CDR1 and CDR2: SNHLY, FYNNEI. The CDR3 has 13 residues. CDR3 loop: CASSLEGAVRAFF. For the CDR3, the DNA is TGTGCCAGCAGCCTGGAGGGGGCGGTGAGGGCTTTCTTT. Supplemented by reference TRBV2 and TRBJ1-1, the full variable domain reads EPEVTQTPSHQVTQMGQEVILRCVPISNHLYFYWYRQILGQKVEFLVSFYNNEISEKSEIFDDQFSVERPDGSNFTLKIRSTKLEDSAMYFCASSLEGAVRAFFGQGTRLTVV.

V and J are TRBV6-5 and TRBJ1-2; 7 nucleotides match TRBD1. Per germline, CDR1 MNHEY and CDR2 SVGAGI. With 6 bases clipped from V and 4 bases from J, the junction kept 2 bases outside the gene matches. This CDR3 comprises 12 residues. The CDR3 DNA reads TGTGCCAGCAGGCAGGGGGGCTATGGCTACACCTTC. Translating gives CASRQGGYGYTF.

The rearrangement uses TRBV5-4 and TRBJ1-6; 8 positions agree with TRBD1. The CDR3 extends over 14 amino acids. V shed 4 bases and J 5 bases; nucleotides not matched to a gene: 2. Germline values: CDR1 SGHNT, CDR2 YYREEE (reference sequence). CDR3 sequence (DNA): TGTGCCAGCAGCCGGACAGGGAATAATTCACCCCTCCACTTT. Protein: CASSRTGNNSPLHF.

This clone was detected only once. The CDR3 DNA reads TGTGCCAGCACCTTTAGCGGGGGCGATTACAATGAGCAGTTCTTC. Protein product: CASTFSGGDYNEQFF. The chain links TRBV6-5 to TRBJ2-1; 9 bases agree with TRBD2. The CDR3 consists of 15 residues. J was trimmed by 4 bases and V by 7 bases; bases with no gene match: 8. Per the germline V gene, CDR1 is MNHEY and CDR2 is SVGAGI.

This clone has a handful of counts. The chain has TRBV7-2 and TRBJ1-3; a possible D gene is TRBD1 (6 bases). The germline CDR1 and CDR2 sequences are SGHTA and FQGNSA. There are 13 residues in the CDR3. V was trimmed by 2 bases and J by 7 bases, leaving 9 bases between them. Written as DNA, the CDR3 is TGTGCCAGCAGCTTACAGGGGACGAACACCATATATTTT. It codes for CASSLQGTNTIYF.

The chain carries TRBV24-1 and TRBJ1-4; tentatively, D is TRBD1 (5 bases). The CDR3 is 15 amino acids. V was cut by 1 base and J by 4 bases, with 9 bases left in between. Germline values: CDR1 KGHDR, CDR2 SFDVKD. The CDR3 region has the DNA TGTGCCACCAGTGATTTTGGAGGGGATAATGAAAAACTGTTTTTT. Its translation is CATSDFGGDNEKLFF.

The genes are TRBV18 and TRBJ1-1, with D hard to call. V lost 0 bases and J 5 bases, leaving 7 bases between the germline ends. The CDR3 has 13 amino acids. The germline V gene has CDR1 KGHSH and CDR2 LQKENI. The CDR3 coding sequence is TGTGCCAGCTCACCACCGTACGGGACTGAAGCTTTCTTT. This codes for CASSPPYGTEAFF.

J is TRBJ1-2 and V is TRBV12-3 or TRBV12-4; D gene unclear. Trimming shortened V by 5 bases and J by 2 bases, and 9 bases separated the two germline ends. The CDR3 extends over 13 amino acids. The chain's CDR3 is CASSPHNNYGYTF. The CDR3 coding sequence is TGTGCCAGCAGTCCCCACAACAACTATGGCTACACCTTC.

The chain combines TRBV12-2 with TRBJ1-5. TRBV12-2 is a pseudogene. The CDR3 is 19 residues long. This CDR3 reads CASRSKDRDSLTPNQPQHF. DNA for the CDR3: TGTGCAAGTCGCAGCAAAGATCGGGACTCCCTAACGCCGAATCAGCCCCAGCATTTT.

The V and J genes are TRBV29-1 and TRBJ1-3; perhaps TRBD1 as D (6 bases). There are 14 residues in the CDR3. CDR1 and CDR2 (germline): SQVTM, ANQGSEA. V was shortened by 2 bases and J by 0 bases, with 8 bases between the two germline ends. The CDR3 sequence is CSVEQGISGNTIYF. In DNA, the CDR3 is TGCAGCGTTGAACAGGGGATCTCTGGAAACACCATATATTTT.

This clone has a single count. This chain links TRBV7-9 with TRBJ2-7; D not resolved. This CDR3 is built from 11 residues. CDR1 is SEHNR, CDR2 FQNEAQ, per germline (reference sequence). Trimming cost V 5 bases and J 6 bases, with 8 bases left between them. CDR3 in amino acids: CASSQSGEQYF. CDR3 bases: TGTGCCAGCAGCCAATCAGGCGAGCAGTACTTC.

This clone was observed a single time. The rearrangement uses TRBV2 and TRBJ1-1; D not resolved. Germline values: CDR1 SNHLY, CDR2 FYNNEI. This CDR3 is 13 amino acids long. Trimming pared 1 base from V and 7 bases from J, leaving 10 bases between. The CDR3 DNA sequence: TGTGCCAGCAGTGAAGTCGATACTGGTGAAGCTTTCTTT. This codes for CASSEVDTGEAFF.

The rearrangement joins TRBV4-1 to TRBJ2-3, with D possibly being TRBD1 (6 bases). The CDR3 is 15 amino acids. Germline loops: CDR1 MGHRA, CDR2 YSYEKL. With 6 bases removed from V and 1 base from J, the gap between germline ends came to 14 bases. The DNA of the CDR3 is TGCGCCAGCAGGTACAGGGTAGGGGGCACAGATACGCAGTATTTT. This sequence encodes CASRYRVGGTDTQYF.

This rearrangement joins TRBV4-1 to TRBJ1-1, with 7 nucleotides matching TRBD1. The V gene end was trimmed by 3 bases and the J gene end by 3 bases; junction bases not matched to a gene: 4. The CDR3 runs to 14 residues. Germline CDR1 MGHRA, CDR2 YSYEKL. The CDR3 here is CASSHDTGDTEAFF. The CDR3 DNA is TGCGCCAGCAGCCATGATACAGGGGACACTGAAGCTTTCTTT.

The V gene is TRBV11-2, the J gene TRBJ1-2; D gene uncertain. This CDR3 is 16 amino acids long. The V gene's germline CDR1 is SGHAT and CDR2 FQNNGV. The V and J ends lost 3 bases and 5 bases respectively, with 19 bases between them. The CDR3 sequence: CASSLGYGSREYGYTF. The CDR3 region has the DNA TGTGCCAGCAGCTTGGGTTATGGCAGTAGGGAGTATGGCTACACCTTC.

The V call is TRBV5-4, the J call TRBJ1-6; no definite D call. The CDR3 is made up of 15 amino acids. Germline V gene lookup returns CDR1 SGHNT and CDR2 YYREEE (reference sequence). V shed 1 base and J shed 10 bases, with 15 bases lying between them. In nucleotides, the CDR3 is TGTGCCAGCAGCTTGAGGAGGGAAGGTCGCTCACCCCTCCACTTT. Residues: CASSLRREGRSPLHF.

The chain recombines TRBV4-3 with TRBJ1-1, with D tentatively TRBD1 (5 bases). The V and J ends lost 4 bases and 1 base respectively, with 10 bases between them. The germline CDR1 and CDR2 sequences are LGHNA and YSLEER. The CDR3 length is 14 residues. The chain's CDR3 is CASSRTGANTEAFF. CDR3 sequence (DNA): TGCGCCAGCAGCCGTACAGGAGCGAACACTGAAGCTTTCTTT.